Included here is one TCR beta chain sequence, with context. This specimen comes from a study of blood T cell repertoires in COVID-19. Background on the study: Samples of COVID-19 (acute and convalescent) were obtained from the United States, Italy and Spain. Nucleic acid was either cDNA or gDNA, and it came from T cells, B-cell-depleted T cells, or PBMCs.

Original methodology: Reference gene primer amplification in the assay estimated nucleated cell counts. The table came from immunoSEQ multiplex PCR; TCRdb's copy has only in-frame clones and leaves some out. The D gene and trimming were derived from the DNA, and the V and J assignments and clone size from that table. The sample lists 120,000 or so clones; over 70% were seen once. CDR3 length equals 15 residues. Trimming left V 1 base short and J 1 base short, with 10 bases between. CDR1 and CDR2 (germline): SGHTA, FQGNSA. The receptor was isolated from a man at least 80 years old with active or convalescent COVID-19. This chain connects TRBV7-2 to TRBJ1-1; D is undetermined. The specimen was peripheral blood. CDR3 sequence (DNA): TGTGCCAGCAGCTTAGGGTCGCGGGAGAACACTGAAGCTTTCTTT. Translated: CASSLGSRENTEAFF.